The clone carrying this TCR beta chain turned up a few times. The CDR3 is made up of 15 amino acids. Per germline, CDR1 MNHEY and CDR2 SVGEGT. Trimming cost V 5 bases and J 1 base, with 15 bases left between them. This record comes from a study of response to subunit inactivated influenza vaccine. TCRdb fed the RT-PCR reads into MiXCR, producing one record per CDR3 protein. The repertoire holds about 190,000 distinct CDR3 sequences, with around 15% as singletons. The chain joins TRBV6-2 or TRBV6-3 to TRBJ2-7; D assignment may be TRBD1 or TRBD2 (5 bases each). The receptor was isolated from a man over 45 who received an inactivated influenza vaccine. The material was CD8+ T cells sorted from PBMCs, obtained about 5 days after vaccination. The CDR3 DNA is TGTGCCAGCAGTAGAACAGGTGAGGGGTCCTACGAGCAGTACTTC. The encoded protein is CASSRTGEGSYEQYF.